This T cell receptor beta chain was recovered during a study of blood T cell repertoires in COVID-19 (dated by TCRdb to the early 2020s). In the study overall: Collaborator samples came from the United States, Italy and Spain and covered acute and convalescent phases of COVID-19. The sample metadata nearly always contained a de-identified subject ID, COVID-19 status, age in years and sex. The prospective study material was composed of cDNA or gDNA derived from T cells, B-cell-depleted T cells, or PBMCs. The repertoires were released in a freely available public database intended as a resource for research on the immune response to SARS-CoV-2. Deeply sampled blood TCRbeta repertoires from subjects exposed to, actively infected with, or recovered from COVID-19 were included in the dataset. Samples were obtained from the ongoing ImmuneRACE study (first 160 participants) and from over a thousand subjects provided by 6 global collaborators. Where available, HLA class I and class II types were obtained from metadata supplied by the sample provider rather than from assay-based typing. The full study reports these points: The quantity of clinical and demographic metadata differed by source and by participant and was supplied without curation.

TCRbeta CDR3 regions were amplified from genomic DNA by means of the immunoSEQ Assay, a bias-controlled multiplex PCR. The paper's processing steps were these. Within the assay, amplification of reference gene primers was used to estimate how many nucleated cells each sample contained. Sequence reads were collapsed and filtered to measure the absolute abundance of every unique TCRbeta CDR3 rearrangement. For each sample, productive Simpson clonality was calculated by taking the square root of Simpson's diversity index across productive rearrangements. The table comes from immuneACCESS by way of TCRdb, which keeps in-frame sequences with V and J called. Part of the clones is missing from these tables; in studies checked, under half for an unresolved V gene and the rest for unknown reasons. That table supplies the V and J calls and clone size; D and trimming were determined from the DNA. The sample profile shows about 170,000 clones; 83% of them were found once. The ten largest account for around 2% of the sample.

Each collaborating institution followed its own protocols to collect whole blood in K2EDTA tubes. For TCRbeta analysis, collaborators shipped samples as frozen whole blood, isolated PBMCs, or DNA extracted from either of those sample types. Its CDR3 holds 13 amino acids, cysteine through phenylalanine. Only CDR3 DNA is held: 39 bases, read in frame from base 1. The germline V gene sets CDR1 to SGHAT and CDR2 to FQNNGV. Trimming accounts for 3 bases at V and 5 bases at J, while the number of junction bases matched to no gene is 0. Points on this clone: No antigen is known for it. No much larger clone is present one base from it, and per-base qualities are unavailable. Additional DNA sequences in this sample encode the identical CDR3.

The TCR sequence derives from a woman aged 80 or over with acute or convalescent COVID-19. Sample: peripheral blood. The sequence joins TRBV11-2 to TRBJ2-1, with 8 middle bases fitting TRBD1. The DNA sequence is as follows: TGTGCCAGCAGCTTGGACAGGGACAATGAGCAGTTCTTC. It encodes CASSLDRDNEQFF.